The 19 T cell receptor beta chains given below trace back to one sample, sequenced in a study of cytomegalovirus exposure and HLA in healthy donors. PCR employed 60 Vbeta and 13 Jbeta primers. Profiling relied on immunoSEQ multiplex PCR, and the TCRdb table lists in-frame clones only, not all of them. The sample yields 180,000 or so clones, approximately 85% seen once. Sequencing was performed on PBMCs. Receptors were obtained from a woman aged 50 to 65 in good health and CMV-seropositive.

This clone was seen more than once but under ten times. The CDR3 region has the DNA TGCAGTGCCCTCTCCTTCGATGAGCAGTTCTTC. It yields the protein CSALSFDEQFF. The chain employs TRBV20-1 and TRBJ2-1; no definite D call. Germline V gene sequence: CDR1 DFQATT, CDR2 SNEGSKA (reference sequence). V lost 6 bases and J lost 8, with 11 bases in between. The CDR3 consists of 11 residues.

The J gene is TRBJ2-5, the V gene TRBV19, with 8 nucleotides matching TRBD1. The CDR3 spans 14 residues. Germline loops: CDR1 LNHDA, CDR2 SQIVND (reference sequence). Trimming removed 5 bases from V and 4 bases from J; junction bases left unmatched: 6. CDR3 nucleotides: TGTGCCAGTAGTGCGCAGGGGGCGCGAGAGACCCAGTACTTC. Translated: CASSAQGARETQYF.

This chain links TRBV6-1 with TRBJ2-7, with D perhaps matching TRBD2 (5 bases). V shed 6 bases and J shed 2 bases, with 14 bases lying between them. Germline CDR1 and CDR2: MNHNS and SASEGT. The CDR3 loop spans 14 amino acids. Written as DNA, the CDR3 is TGTGCCAGCAGCCTCCCGGGAAACCCCTACGAGCAGTACTTC. Translation: CASSLPGNPYEQYF.

The J gene is TRBJ2-5, the V gene TRBV10-3, with 9 bases identical to TRBD1. J gave up 4 bases and V 2 bases, and 5 bases lay outside the gene matches. Germline CDR1 and CDR2: ENHRY and SYGVKD. This CDR3 is built from 15 residues. CDR3: CAISEGTGLRETQYF. CDR3 coding DNA: TGTGCCATCAGTGAGGGGACAGGGCTTCGAGAGACCCAGTACTTC.

The DNA of the CDR3 is TGTGCCAGCAGTTACTACCGACAGGGGGCCGGCAATCAGCCCCAGCATTTT. This translates into CASSYYRQGAGNQPQHF. The chain combines TRBV7-2 with TRBJ1-5; the match to TRBD1 covers 10 bases. The CDR3 consists of 17 residues. Germline loops: CDR1 SGHTA, CDR2 FQGNSA. The ends lost 6 bases at V and 2 bases at J; junction bases unmatched: 10. The variable domain in full, with the rest retrieved from reference TRBV7-2 and TRBJ1-5, is GAGVSQSPSNKVTEKGKDVELRCDPISGHTALYWYRQSLGQGLEFLIYFQGNSAPDKSGLPSDRFSAERTGGSVSTLTIQRTQQEDSAVYLCASSYYRQGAGNQPQHFGDGTRLSIL.

The gene calls are TRBV6-5 and TRBJ2-7, with a possible D match to TRBD1 (5 bases). Trimming took 6 bases from V and 3 from J, leaving 18 bases between them. This CDR3 has 15 residues. Germline assignment: CDR1 MNHEY and CDR2 SVGAGI. The CDR3 protein is CASSADSLNIYEQYF. The CDR3 DNA reads as TGTGCCAGCAGCGCCGACAGCCTCAACATCTACGAGCAGTACTTC.

The sample holds one count of this clone. V usage is TRBV28 and J usage is TRBJ2-7; the D gene is possibly TRBD2 (5 bases). The CDR3 loop spans 11 amino acids. V shed 9 bases and J shed 3 bases, with 9 bases lying between them. The germline V gene has CDR1 MDHEN and CDR2 SYDVKM. The CDR3 here is CASQAGYEQYF. CDR3 DNA sequence: TGTGCCAGTCAGGCGGGCTACGAGCAGTACTTC. The full variable domain, with the rest looked up from reference TRBV28 and TRBJ2-7, is DVKVTQSSRYLVKRTGEKVFLECVQDMDHENMFWYRQDPGLGLRLIYFSYDVKMKEKGDIPEGYSVSREKKERFSLILESASTNQTSMYLCASQAGYEQYFGPGTRLTVT.

The genes are TRBV5-6 and TRBJ2-5; possible D gene TRBD2, 6 bases. The CDR3 is made up of 15 amino acids. The V gene's germline CDR1 is SGHDT and CDR2 YYEEEE. V dropped 4 bases and J dropped 1 base, with 14 bases sitting between them. The CDR3 nucleotides are TGTGCCAGCAGCACTTGGGGGGAGGTCCAAGAGACCCAGTACTTC. It specifies CASSTWGEVQETQYF.

V gene TRBV7-7 combines with J gene TRBJ2-5; TRBD2 agrees at 11 bases. Germline trimming cut 2 bases from V and 5 bases from J; bases unmatched to any gene: 4. The germline gives CDR1 SSHAT, CDR2 FNYEAQ (reference sequence). The CDR3 has 15 amino acids. CDR3 nucleotide sequence: TGTGCCAGCAGCTTACTAGCGGGGGGTAGGGAGACCCAGTACTTC. It encodes CASSLLAGGRETQYF.

Of note for this clone: A junction boundary mismatches the germline segment, possibly from a read error. The chain uses TRBV7-2 and TRBJ2-3, with TRBD2 matching over 7 bases. The CDR3 spans 12 residues. Germline CDR1 SGHTA, CDR2 FQGNSA. The CDR3 DNA follows: TGTGCCAGCAGCTCCACGCAGGCGACTAGCCATTTT. It encodes CASSSTQATSHF.

V usage is TRBV5-1 and J usage is TRBJ1-4, with a tentative D call TRBD1 (5 bases). The CDR3 runs 14 residues. The germline CDR1 and CDR2 sequences are SGHRS and YFSETQ. The V gene lost 4 bases and the J gene lost 8 bases, with 15 bases spanning the gap. CDR3 sequence (DNA): TGCGCCAGCAGCGTTGGGGGGTTGGAGGAAAAACTGTTTTTT. Translated: CASSVGGLEEKLFF.

V gene TRBV19 combines with J gene TRBJ1-2; D not certain. The germline gives CDR1 LNHDA, CDR2 SQIVND (reference sequence). V dropped 5 bases and J dropped 14 bases, with 15 bases sitting between them. The CDR3 has 11 amino acids. The CDR3 is CASSGGRTWTF. In DNA, the CDR3 is TGTGCCAGTAGTGGAGGGCGGACTTGGACCTTC.

This sequence joins TRBV29-1 and TRBJ2-1, with TRBD2 matching 10 bases. V was clipped by 6 bases and J by 6 bases; unmatched bases: 8. The CDR3 extends over 14 amino acids. Germline loops: CDR1 SQVTM, CDR2 ANQGSEA. The CDR3, as DNA: TGCAGCGTCGCCGATAGCGGGAGGAGCAATGAGCAGTTCTTC. It translates to CSVADSGRSNEQFF.

The chain joins TRBV5-6 to TRBJ1-2, with a possible D match to TRBD1 (6 bases). Germline assignment: CDR1 SGHDT and CDR2 YYEEEE. This CDR3 has 13 residues. V lost 6 bases to trimming and J lost 4 bases, with 13 bases between them. The CDR3 coding sequence is TGTGCCAGCAACAGGGAACAAAGCTATGGCTACACCTTC. Translated: CASNREQSYGYTF.

This chain joins TRBV7-3 and TRBJ2-1; the D gene is possibly TRBD1 (5 bases). V was shortened by 4 bases and J by 7 bases, with 20 bases between the two germline ends. The CDR3 length is 16 residues. Germline CDR1 is SGHTA and CDR2 is FQGTGA. CDR3 DNA sequence: TGTGCCAGCAGCTCCCACATCCAGGGCCAGGGAAATGAGCAGTTCTTC. Amino acid sequence: CASSSHIQGQGNEQFF.

J is TRBJ1-3 and V is TRBV5-5; possible D gene TRBD1, 6 bases. Germline V lookup: CDR1 SGHKS, CDR2 YYEKEE (reference sequence). This CDR3 contains 16 residues. Trimming left V 0 bases short and J 0 bases short, with 10 bases between. The chain's CDR3 is CASSLGTGSSGNTIYF. CDR3 DNA sequence: TGTGCCAGCAGCTTGGGTACAGGGAGCTCTGGAAACACCATATATTTT.

The chain employs TRBV11-3 and TRBJ2-2; 7 bases agree with TRBD1. This CDR3 has 15 residues. The V and J ends lost 5 bases and 6 bases, in that order; junction bases with no gene match: 9. Germline V gene data show CDR1 as SGHNT and CDR2 as YENEEA. In nucleotides, the CDR3 is TGTGCCAGCAGCCGGGACAGAGCCCGGGCCGGGGAGCTGTTTTTT. It translates to CASSRDRARAGELFF.

The rearrangement joins TRBV6-4 to TRBJ2-1; 9 bases map to TRBD1. V was clipped by 4 bases and J by 6 bases; unmatched bases: 7. Per germline, CDR1 MRHNA and CDR2 SNTAGT. CDR3 length equals 15 residues. CDR3 DNA: TGTGCCAGCAGTGCAGGGACAGGGCCCCTCAATGAGCAGTTCTTC. It codes for CASSAGTGPLNEQFF.

This chain joins TRBV5-4 and TRBJ2-7; 12 nucleotides match TRBD2. The length of the CDR3 is 16 residues. V trimming: 1 base; J trimming: 7 bases; junction bases outside the gene matches: 9. Germline loops: CDR1 SGHNT, CDR2 YYREEE (reference sequence). The CDR3 spells CASSLLAGGPQGEQYF. In DNA, the CDR3 is TGTGCCAGCAGCTTGCTAGCGGGAGGGCCACAGGGAGAGCAGTACTTC.